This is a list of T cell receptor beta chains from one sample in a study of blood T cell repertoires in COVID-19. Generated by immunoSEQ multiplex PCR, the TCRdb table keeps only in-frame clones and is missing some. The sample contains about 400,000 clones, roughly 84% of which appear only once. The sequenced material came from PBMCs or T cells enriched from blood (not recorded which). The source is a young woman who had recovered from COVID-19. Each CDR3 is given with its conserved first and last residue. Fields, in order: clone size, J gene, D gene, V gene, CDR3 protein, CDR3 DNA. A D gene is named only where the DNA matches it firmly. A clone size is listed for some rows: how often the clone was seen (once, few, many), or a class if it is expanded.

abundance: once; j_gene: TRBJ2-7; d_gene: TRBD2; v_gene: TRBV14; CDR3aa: CASSQSGTSPLYEQYF; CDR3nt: TGTGCCAGCAGCCAAAGTGGGACTAGCCCTCTCTACGAGCAGTACTTC
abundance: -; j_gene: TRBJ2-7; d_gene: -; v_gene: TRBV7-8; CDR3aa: CASSRGRIEQYF; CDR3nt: TGTGCCAGCAGCCGAGGGAGAATCGAGCAGTACTTC
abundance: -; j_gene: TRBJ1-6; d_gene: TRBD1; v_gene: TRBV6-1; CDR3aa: CASSESRRGDWDSPLHF; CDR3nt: TGTGCCAGCAGTGAATCCCGCAGGGGGGATTGGGATTCACCCCTCCACTTT
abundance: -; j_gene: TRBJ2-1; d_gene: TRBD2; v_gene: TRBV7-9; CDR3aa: CASSAGTSGRGEQFF; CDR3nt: TGTGCCAGCAGCGCCGGGACTAGCGGGAGAGGTGAGCAGTTCTTC
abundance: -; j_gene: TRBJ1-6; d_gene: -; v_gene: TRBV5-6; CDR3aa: CASSYQTYNSPLHF; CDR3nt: TGTGCCAGCAGCTATCAGACTTATAATTCACCCCTCCACTTT
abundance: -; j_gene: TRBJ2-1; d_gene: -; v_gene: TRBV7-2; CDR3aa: CASSLSTYNEQFF; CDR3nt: TGTGCCAGCAGCTTGTCTACGTACAATGAGCAGTTCTTC
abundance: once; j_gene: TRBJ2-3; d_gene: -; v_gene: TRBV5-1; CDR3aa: CASSLGPTSTDTQYF; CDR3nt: TGCGCCAGCAGCTTGGGACCGACTAGCACAGATACGCAGTATTTT
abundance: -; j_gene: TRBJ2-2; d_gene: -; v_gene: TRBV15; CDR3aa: CATRTTVDPLITGELFF; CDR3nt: TGTGCCACCAGAACTACCGTCGATCCTTTAATCACCGGGGAGCTGTTTTTT
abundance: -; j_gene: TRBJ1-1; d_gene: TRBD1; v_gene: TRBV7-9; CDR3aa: CASSSGQGGGTEAFF; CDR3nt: TGTGCCAGCAGCTCAGGACAGGGCGGGGGCACTGAAGCTTTCTTT
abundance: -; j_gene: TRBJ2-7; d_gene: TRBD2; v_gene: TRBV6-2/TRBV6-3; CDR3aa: CASSYEGLAASSYEQYF; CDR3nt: TGTGCCAGCAGTTACGAGGGACTAGCGGCCTCTTCCTACGAGCAGTACTTC
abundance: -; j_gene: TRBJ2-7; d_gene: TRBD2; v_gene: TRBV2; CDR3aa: CASSEYGAGLSYEQYF; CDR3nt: TGTGCCAGCAGTGAATACGGAGCGGGGCTCTCCTACGAGCAGTACTTC
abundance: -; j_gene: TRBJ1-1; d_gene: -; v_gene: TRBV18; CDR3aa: CASSSDRSTEAFF; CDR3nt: TGTGCCAGCTCTTCCGATCGGAGCACTGAAGCTTTCTTT
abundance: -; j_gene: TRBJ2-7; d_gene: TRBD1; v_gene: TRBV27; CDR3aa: CASSRFRGQGHYEQYF; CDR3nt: TGTGCCAGCAGTAGATTTCGGGGACAGGGCCACTACGAGCAGTACTTC
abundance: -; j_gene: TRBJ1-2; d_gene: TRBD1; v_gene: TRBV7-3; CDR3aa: CASSPTGISGYTF; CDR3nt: TGTGCCAGCAGCCCGACAGGGATTTCTGGCTACACCTTC
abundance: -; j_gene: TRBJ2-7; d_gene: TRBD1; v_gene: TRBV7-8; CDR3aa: CASSEGQGPYEQYF; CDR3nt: TGTGCCAGCAGCGAGGGACAGGGACCCTACGAGCAGTACTTC
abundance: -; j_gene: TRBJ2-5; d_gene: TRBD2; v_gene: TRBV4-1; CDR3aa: CASSPRLAGDYPYQETQYF; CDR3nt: TGCGCCAGCAGCCCCAGACTAGCGGGGGACTACCCGTACCAAGAGACCCAGTACTTC
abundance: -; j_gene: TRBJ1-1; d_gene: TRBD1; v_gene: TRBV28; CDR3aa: CASSSGQGLNTEAFF; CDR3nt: TGTGCCAGCAGTTCGGGACAGGGGTTAAACACTGAAGCTTTCTTT
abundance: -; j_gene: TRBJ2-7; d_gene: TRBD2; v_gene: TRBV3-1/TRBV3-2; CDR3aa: CASRLAGVREQYF; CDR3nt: TGTGCCAGCAGACTAGCGGGAGTGCGAGAGCAGTACTTC
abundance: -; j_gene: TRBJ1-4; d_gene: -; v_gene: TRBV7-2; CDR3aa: CASSPPGTREKLFF; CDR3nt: TGTGCCAGCAGCCCCCCCGGGACAAGAGAAAAACTGTTTTTT
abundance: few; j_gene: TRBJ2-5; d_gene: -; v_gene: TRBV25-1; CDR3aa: CASSLGVGETQYF; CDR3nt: TGTGCCAGCTCGCTCGGGGTCGGAGAGACCCAGTACTTC
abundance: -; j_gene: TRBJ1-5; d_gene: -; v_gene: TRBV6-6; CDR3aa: CASTTGGNQPQHF; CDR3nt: TGTGCCAGCACCACGGGGGGGAACCAGCCCCAGCATTTT
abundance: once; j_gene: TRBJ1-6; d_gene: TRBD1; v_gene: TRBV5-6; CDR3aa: CASSGQGNSPLHF; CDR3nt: TGTGCCAGCAGTGGACAGGGAAATTCACCCCTCCACTTT
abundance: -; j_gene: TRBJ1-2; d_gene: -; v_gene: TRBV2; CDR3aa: CASRDTAPDGYTF; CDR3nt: TGTGCCAGCAGGGACACAGCCCCCGATGGCTACACCTTC
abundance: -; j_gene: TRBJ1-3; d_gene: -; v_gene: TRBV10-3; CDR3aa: CAISEARVVGNTIYF; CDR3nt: TGTGCCATCAGTGAGGCCAGGGTGGTCGGAAACACCATATATTTT
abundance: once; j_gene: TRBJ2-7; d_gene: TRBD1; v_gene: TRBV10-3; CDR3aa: CAISLGQGAYEQYF; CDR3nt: TGTGCCATCAGCCTTGGACAGGGGGCATACGAGCAGTACTTC
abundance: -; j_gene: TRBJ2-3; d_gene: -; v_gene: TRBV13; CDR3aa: CASSLSTSTDTQYF; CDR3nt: TGTGCCAGCAGCTTAAGTACTAGCACAGATACGCAGTATTTT
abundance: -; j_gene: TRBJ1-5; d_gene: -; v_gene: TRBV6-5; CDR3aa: CASRGRWSSNQPQHF; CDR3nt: TGTGCCAGTAGAGGTAGGTGGAGTAGCAATCAGCCCCAGCATTTT
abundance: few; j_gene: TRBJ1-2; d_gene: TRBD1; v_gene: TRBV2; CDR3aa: CASRTLRGGESYGYTF; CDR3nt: TGTGCCAGCAGGACCTTACGAGGGGGCGAGAGCTATGGCTACACCTTC
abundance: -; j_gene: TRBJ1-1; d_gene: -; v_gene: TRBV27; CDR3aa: CASSLYRSTEAFF; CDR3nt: TGTGCCAGCAGTCTGTACAGGAGCACTGAAGCTTTCTTT
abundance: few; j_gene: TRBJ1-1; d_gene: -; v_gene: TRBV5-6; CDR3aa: CASSLAAGWTEAFF; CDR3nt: TGTGCCAGCAGCTTGGCGGCAGGGTGGACTGAAGCTTTCTTT
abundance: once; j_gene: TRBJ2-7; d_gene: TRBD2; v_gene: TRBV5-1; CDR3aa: CASSLGSSGSGGRAEQYF; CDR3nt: TGCGCCAGCAGCTTGGGCTCTAGTGGTAGCGGGGGGCGTGCGGAGCAGTACTTC
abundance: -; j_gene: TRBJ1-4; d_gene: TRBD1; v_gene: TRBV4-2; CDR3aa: CASSTRTGGTEKLFF; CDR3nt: TGTGCCAGCAGCACTCGGACAGGGGGAACTGAAAAACTGTTTTTT